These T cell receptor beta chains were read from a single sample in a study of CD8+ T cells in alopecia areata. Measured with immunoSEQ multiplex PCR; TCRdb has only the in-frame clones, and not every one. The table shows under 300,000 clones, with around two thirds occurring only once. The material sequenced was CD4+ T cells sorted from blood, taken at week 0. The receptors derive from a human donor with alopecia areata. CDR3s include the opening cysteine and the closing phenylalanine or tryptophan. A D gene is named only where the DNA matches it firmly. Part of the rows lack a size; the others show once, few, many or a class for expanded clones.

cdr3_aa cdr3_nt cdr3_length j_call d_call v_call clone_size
CASSSQFQETQYF TGTGCCAGCAGCTCCCAATTCCAAGAGACCCAGTACTTC 13 TRBJ2-5 NA TRBV7-6 NA
CSVSGGADTQYF TGCAGCGTTAGCGGGGGGGCTGATACGCAGTATTTT 12 TRBJ2-3 TRBD2 TRBV29-1 NA
CASSIEERTWPQHF TGTGCCAGTAGTATAGAAGAGAGGACCTGGCCCCAGCATTTT 14 TRBJ1-5 NA TRBV19 few
CASNPTGSNEQFF TGTGCCAGCAACCCGACAGGGAGCAATGAGCAGTTCTTC 13 TRBJ2-1 TRBD1 TRBV9 NA
CASSLEAGIVEAFF TGCGCCAGCAGCTTGGAGGCAGGGATCGTCGAAGCTTTCTTT 14 TRBJ1-1 NA TRBV5-1 NA
CASSEGRGLLGYTF TGTGCCAGCAGTGAAGGACGGGGGCTTTTGGGCTACACCTTC 14 TRBJ1-2 NA TRBV2 NA
CASTLSGGSYNEQFF TGTGCCAGCACACTTAGCGGGGGGTCATACAATGAGCAGTTCTTC 15 TRBJ2-1 TRBD2 TRBV7-2 NA
CASSQLGLAGGTQYF TGCGCCAGCAGCCAACTGGGACTAGCGGGGGGGACCCAGTACTTC 15 TRBJ2-5 TRBD2 TRBV4-1 NA
CASSLTPEAGANVLTF TGTGCCAGCAGCCTGACCCCAGAGGCTGGGGCCAACGTCCTGACTTTC 16 TRBJ2-6 NA TRBV7-8 few
CASRPTGNNEQFF TGTGCCAGCAGACCAACAGGGAACAATGAGCAGTTCTTC 13 TRBJ2-1 NA TRBV2 few
CSVVAQGNTEAFF TGCAGCGTTGTCGCACAGGGGAACACTGAAGCTTTCTTT 13 TRBJ1-1 NA TRBV29-1 NA
CASSMGGSQETQYF TGTGCCAGCAGCATGGGAGGCAGCCAAGAGACCCAGTACTTC 14 TRBJ2-5 NA TRBV7-2 NA
CASRKGTGTGELFF TGTGCCAGCAGAAAAGGGACGGGCACCGGGGAGCTGTTTTTT 14 TRBJ2-2 NA TRBV25-1 NA
CSVEVPGLAGDTQYF TGCAGCGTTGAAGTGCCGGGACTAGCGGGGGATACGCAGTATTTT 15 TRBJ2-3 TRBD2 TRBV29-1 NA
CASRFQRGVYNEQFF TGTGCCAGCAGATTCCAGCGGGGGGTCTACAATGAGCAGTTCTTC 15 TRBJ2-1 TRBD2 TRBV27 NA
CASSVGQGAYNEQFF TGTGCCAGCAGCGTAGGCCAGGGGGCCTACAATGAGCAGTTCTTC 15 TRBJ2-1 TRBD1 TRBV9 NA
CASSMTGGETQYF TGTGCCAGTAGTATGACGGGGGGTGAGACCCAGTACTTC 13 TRBJ2-5 TRBD2 TRBV19 NA
CATAGVGRTDTQYF TGTGCCACCGCGGGGGTCGGTCGGACAGATACGCAGTATTTT 14 TRBJ2-3 TRBD2 TRBV15 NA
CASSPKTGQNPTLHF TGTGCCAGCAGCCCAAAGACAGGGCAGAACCCAACCCTCCACTTT 15 TRBJ1-6 TRBD1 TRBV13 NA
CARSVGRSDTQYF TGTGCCAGATCCGTGGGCCGATCAGATACGCAGTATTTT 13 TRBJ2-3 NA TRBV2 once
CSAGQGGETQYF TGCAGCGCTGGACAGGGCGGAGAGACCCAGTACTTC 12 TRBJ2-5 TRBD1 TRBV29-1 once
CASSPGEDVLWTDTQYF TGCGCCAGCAGCCCCGGGGAGGATGTCCTATGGACAGATACGCAGTATTTT 17 TRBJ2-3 NA TRBV4-3 NA
CASSVASDSSYNEQFF TGTGCCAGCAGCGTAGCGTCAGACAGCTCCTACAATGAGCAGTTCTTC 16 TRBJ2-1 NA TRBV9 NA
CASSRGADTQYF TGTGCCAGCAGCCGAGGAGCAGATACGCAGTATTTT 12 TRBJ2-3 NA TRBV7-2 NA
CASSPGQGAKGYTF TGCGCCAGCAGCCCAGGACAGGGGGCTAAGGGCTACACCTTC 14 TRBJ1-2 TRBD1 TRBV5-1 NA
CASSRGHQPQHF TGCGCCAGCAGCAGGGGGCATCAGCCCCAGCATTTT 12 TRBJ1-5 TRBD1 TRBV5-1 NA
CASSMPGPRLYF TGTGCCAGTAGTATGCCAGGGCCAAGATTGTACTTC 12 TRBJ2-7 NA TRBV19 NA
CASSSDGYEQYF TGTGCCAGCAGCTCGGACGGCTACGAGCAGTACTTC 12 TRBJ2-7 NA TRBV7-2 once
CAWSRGEYYEQYF TGTGCCTGGAGCAGGGGGGAGTACTACGAGCAGTACTTC 13 TRBJ2-7 NA TRBV30 NA
CSVLRSGTNEKLFF TGCAGCGTCCTCAGAAGTGGAACTAATGAAAAACTGTTTTTT 14 TRBJ1-4 NA TRBV29-1 NA
CAWTVGGPGTGELFF TGTGCCTGGACCGTAGGGGGGCCGGGGACCGGGGAGCTGTTTTTT 15 TRBJ2-2 NA TRBV30 NA
CASSPGRNSYEQYF TGTGCCAGCAGCCCAGGACGGAACTCCTACGAGCAGTACTTC 14 TRBJ2-7 NA TRBV7-2 NA
CASSEHGNEQFF TGTGCCAGCAGCGAGCACGGGAATGAGCAGTTCTTC 12 TRBJ2-1 NA TRBV9 NA
CAGSGGNQETQYF TGCGCCGGAAGCGGAGGTAACCAAGAGACCCAGTACTTC 13 TRBJ2-5 NA TRBV30 NA
CSVPTDSGANVLTF TGCAGCGTACCGACAGACTCTGGGGCCAACGTCCTGACTTTC 14 TRBJ2-6 NA TRBV29-1 few
CASRLAGGPKDTQYF TGTGCCAGTCGACTAGCGGGGGGGCCAAAAGATACGCAGTATTTT 15 TRBJ2-3 TRBD2 TRBV19 NA
CSVGDSPNEKLFF TGCAGCGTAGGGGACAGTCCGAATGAAAAACTGTTTTTT 13 TRBJ1-4 TRBD1 TRBV29-1 NA
CATSRLQGAYNSPLHF TGTGCCACCAGCAGACTGCAGGGGGCCTATAATTCACCCCTCCACTTT 16 TRBJ1-6 TRBD1 TRBV15 NA
CASSLPGLAGQETQYF TGTGCCAGCTCTCTACCGGGACTAGCGGGGCAAGAGACCCAGTACTTC 16 TRBJ2-5 TRBD2 TRBV18 NA
CASSPGQGYYEQYF TGTGCCAGCTCACCCGGACAGGGGTATTACGAGCAGTACTTC 14 TRBJ2-7 TRBD1 TRBV18 NA
CASSPGLAGGEQYF TGTGCCAGCAGCCCCGGACTAGCGGGGGGAGAGCAGTACTTC 14 TRBJ2-7 TRBD2 TRBV7-3 NA
CAWSYIAPETQYF TGTGCCTGGAGTTACATAGCTCCGGAGACCCAGTACTTC 13 TRBJ2-5 NA TRBV30 NA
CASSQVSGRYDEQFF TGTGCCAGCAGCCAAGTATCCGGGAGATACGATGAGCAGTTCTTC 15 TRBJ2-1 NA TRBV4-2 few
CASSLVRETQYF TGCGCCAGCAGCTTGGTGAGGGAGACCCAGTACTTC 12 TRBJ2-5 NA TRBV5-1 NA
CASSLNRNSPLHF TGTGCCAGCAGTCTAAACAGGAATTCACCCCTCCACTTT 13 TRBJ1-6 NA TRBV27 NA
CAWNTGVETQYF TGTGCCTGGAATACAGGGGTAGAGACCCAGTACTTC 12 TRBJ2-5 TRBD1 TRBV30 once
CASSLRTSGGEETQYF TGTGCCAGCAGCTTGCGGACTAGCGGGGGTGAAGAGACCCAGTACTTC 16 TRBJ2-5 TRBD2 TRBV5-6 NA
CASHKGSDGYTF TGTGCCAGCCACAAGGGTAGTGATGGCTACACCTTC 12 TRBJ1-2 NA TRBV5-6 NA
CASSLNAGTDTQYF TGTGCCAGCAGCTTAAATGCGGGCACAGATACGCAGTATTTT 14 TRBJ2-3 NA TRBV7-3 once
CASSVDEETQYF TGTGCCAGCAGCGTAGACGAAGAGACCCAGTACTTC 12 TRBJ2-5 NA TRBV9 few
CASSLDGGARETQYF TGTGCCAGCAGCTTAGATGGAGGGGCTCGGGAGACCCAGTACTTC 15 TRBJ2-5 NA TRBV11-2 NA
CASSPPGQGSEQYF TGTGCCAGCAGCCCCCCGGGACAGGGGAGCGAGCAGTACTTC 14 TRBJ2-7 TRBD1 TRBV7-9 NA
CASSLVAGDYNTQYF TGCGCCAGCAGCTTGGTAGCGGGGGACTATAATACGCAGTATTTT 15 TRBJ2-3 TRBD2 TRBV5-1 few
CASSLGTGIYEQYF TGTGCCAGCAGCCTCGGGACAGGGATCTACGAGCAGTACTTC 14 TRBJ2-7 TRBD1 TRBV9 NA
CAWSGALPFSGANVLTF TGTGCCTGGAGTGGCGCTCTTCCTTTCTCTGGGGCCAACGTCCTGACTTTC 17 TRBJ2-6 NA TRBV30 NA
CASSMYGQAEAFF TGTGCCAGTAGTATGTACGGACAGGCTGAAGCTTTCTTT 13 TRBJ1-1 TRBD1 TRBV19 NA
CASSFGGPTDTQYF TGTGCCAGCAGCTTTGGGGGGCCCACAGATACGCAGTATTTT 14 TRBJ2-3 NA TRBV5-6 NA